The 12 T cell receptor beta chains below were found in one sample sequenced in a study of blood T cell repertoires in COVID-19. Data came from immunoSEQ multiplex PCR; TCRdb stores just in-frame clones and leaves some out. Of 250,000 to 400,000 clones detected, more than 70% appear once; the ten largest clones hold 1.5% to 2%. The sample comprised peripheral blood. Receptors originate from a woman younger than 45 with COVID-19, enrolled during active disease.

The chain is built from TRBV12-3 or TRBV12-4 and TRBJ2-1, with D perhaps TRBD2 (6 bases). The CDR3 covers 13 residues. V was clipped by 3 bases and J by 12 bases, with 15 bases between them. CDR3 in DNA: TGTGCCAGCAGTTTTAACGCGGGGTGGGGGCAGTTCTTC. Protein: CASSFNAGWGQFF.

This clone was observed a single time. In nucleotides, the CDR3 is TGTGCCAGCAGCTTAAAAAAACGTAATAATGACACGCCCTCAAACATTCAGTACTTC. It yields the protein CASSLKKRNNDTPSNIQYF. The J gene is TRBJ2-4, the V gene TRBV7-3, with no clear D. CDR3 length: 19 residues. With 1 base removed from V and 6 bases from J, the gap between germline ends came to 25 bases. The germline CDR1 and CDR2 sequences are SGHTA and FQGTGA.

The chain carries TRBV18 and TRBJ2-2; 8 nucleotides match TRBD1. This CDR3 region has 15 residues. Trimming removed 5 bases from V and 4 bases from J; junction bases left unmatched: 6. Germline lookup yields CDR1 KGHSH and CDR2 LQKENI. The CDR3 nucleotides are TGTGCCAGCTCAAGAGGACAGGGACCCACCGGGGAGCTGTTTTTT. Encoded protein: CASSRGQGPTGELFF.

This chain joins TRBV19 and TRBJ1-6, with TRBD1 matching 8 bases. Looked up from germline, CDR1 is LNHDA and CDR2 is SQIVND (reference sequence). This CDR3 is 15 amino acids long. V lost 6 bases and J lost 9; bases outside the gene matches: 10. The CDR3 DNA reads TGTGCCAGTAGAAATACCAGGGGGCCTAGTTCACCCCTCCACTTT. It yields the protein CASRNTRGPSSPLHF.

This rearrangement joins TRBV2 to TRBJ1-1, with D uncertain. V was shortened by 7 bases and J by 4 bases, with 16 bases between the two germline ends. CDR1 SNHLY and CDR2 FYNNEI come from the germline V gene. The CDR3 extends over 14 amino acids. The CDR3, as DNA: TGTGCCAGCACCTTGAGAGGGCTAGTCACTGAAGCTTTCTTT. This gives the protein CASTLRGLVTEAFF.

Comment on this clone: The sample carries other DNA sequences with the same CDR3. The chain is built from TRBV9 and TRBJ1-2; 7 positions agree with TRBD1. V shed 3 bases, J shed 5 bases, and the junction held 4 bases outside the gene matches. This CDR3 is built from 13 residues. CDR1 is SGDLS, CDR2 YYNGEE, per germline. The CDR3 reads CASSGGQPYGYTF. The CDR3 DNA reads as TGTGCCAGCAGCGGGGGACAGCCGTATGGCTACACCTTC.

In its sample, this clone was seen a few times. The J gene is TRBJ1-1, the V gene TRBV19; D is unresolved. Trimming left V 6 bases short and J 0 bases short, with 8 bases between. The CDR3 runs 13 residues. Germline CDR1 is LNHDA and CDR2 is SQIVND (reference sequence). The chain's CDR3 is CASRRSMNTEAFF. As DNA, the CDR3 is TGTGCCAGTAGGCGGAGTATGAACACTGAAGCTTTCTTT.

V gene TRBV11-3 combines with J gene TRBJ2-7; 8 bases match TRBD1. CDR3 length: 15 residues. The germline V gene encodes CDR1 SGHNT and CDR2 YENEEA. V lost 5 bases to trimming and J lost 8 bases; unmatched junction nucleotides: 14. CDR3 DNA: TGTGCCAGCAGCCCCGAACCCGACAGGGGAAGACAGCAGTACTTC. It encodes CASSPEPDRGRQQYF.

This chain uses TRBV7-9 with TRBJ1-2; the D is unclear. V lost 2 bases, J lost 4 bases, and 14 bases lay in between. The CDR3 covers 15 residues. Germline lookup yields CDR1 SEHNR and CDR2 FQNEAQ (reference sequence). CDR3: CASSLPQKSSYGYTF. The DNA of the CDR3 is TGTGCCAGCAGCTTACCGCAGAAATCCAGCTATGGCTACACCTTC.

The rearrangement links TRBV10-2 to TRBJ2-3; the D gene is possibly TRBD2 (6 bases). This CDR3 spans 14 amino acids. V was cut by 6 bases and J by 2 bases, with 12 bases left in between. Per the germline V gene, CDR1 is WSHSY and CDR2 is SAAADI. For the CDR3, the DNA is TGCGCCAGCAGCCCCCTAGCGTACACAGATACGCAGTATTTT. Its translation is CASSPLAYTDTQYF.

The rearrangement joins TRBV3-1 (or the pseudogene TRBV3-2) to TRBJ1-2; D unresolved. Germline-derived CDR1 and CDR2 are LGHDT and YNNKEL (reference sequence). Trimming took 4 bases from V and 6 from J, leaving 12 bases between them. There are 13 residues in the CDR3. The CDR3 is CASSRDLAHGYTF. CDR3 sequence (DNA): TGTGCCAGCAGCCGAGACTTGGCCCATGGCTACACCTTC.

The CDR3: CASSAGLAGVSYEQYF. CDR3 in DNA: TGTGCCAGCAGCGCGGGACTAGCGGGGGTGTCCTACGAGCAGTACTTC. The J gene is TRBJ2-7, the V gene TRBV9; 14 nucleotides agree with TRBD2. The CDR3 runs 16 residues. Germline V gives CDR1 SGDLS, CDR2 YYNGEE. V lost 3 bases, J lost 1 base, and 3 bases stayed unmatched.